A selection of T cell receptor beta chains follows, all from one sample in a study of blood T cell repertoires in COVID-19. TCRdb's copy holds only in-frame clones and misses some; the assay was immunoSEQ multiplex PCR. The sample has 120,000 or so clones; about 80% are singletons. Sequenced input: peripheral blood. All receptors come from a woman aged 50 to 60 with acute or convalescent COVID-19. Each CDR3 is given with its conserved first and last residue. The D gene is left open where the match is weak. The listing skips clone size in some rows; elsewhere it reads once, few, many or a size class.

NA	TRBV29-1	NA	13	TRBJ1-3	CSVSRNSGNTIYF	TGCAGCGTGTCGAGAAACTCTGGAAACACCATATATTTT
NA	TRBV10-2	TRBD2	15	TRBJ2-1	CASSRLAGDGNEQFF	TGCGCCAGCAGTAGACTAGCGGGGGACGGCAATGAGCAGTTCTTC
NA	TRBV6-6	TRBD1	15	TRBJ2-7	CASSYGTAMNYEQYF	TGTGCCAGCAGTTACGGGACAGCGATGAACTACGAGCAGTACTTC
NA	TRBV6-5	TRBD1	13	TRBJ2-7	CASTYRGGDEQYF	TGTGCCAGCACGTACAGGGGTGGGGACGAGCAGTACTTC
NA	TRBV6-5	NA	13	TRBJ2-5	CASSSQGSETQYF	TGTGCCAGCAGTTCCCAGGGAAGCGAGACCCAGTACTTC
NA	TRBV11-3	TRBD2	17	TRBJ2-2	CASSRGTSGSHTGELFF	TGTGCCAGCAGCCGCGGGACTAGCGGGAGTCACACCGGGGAGCTGTTTTTT
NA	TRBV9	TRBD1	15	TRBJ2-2	CASSPQTGATGELFF	TGTGCCAGCAGCCCTCAGACAGGGGCCACCGGGGAGCTGTTTTTT
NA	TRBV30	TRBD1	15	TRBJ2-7	CAWSRGQGVLYEQYF	TGTGCCTGGAGCCGGGGACAGGGAGTACTCTACGAGCAGTACTTC
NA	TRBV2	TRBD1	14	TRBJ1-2	CASRAGQGEDGYTF	TGTGCCAGCAGGGCCGGACAGGGGGAAGATGGCTACACCTTC
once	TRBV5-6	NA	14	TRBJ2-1	CASRREISYNEQFF	TGTGCCAGCAGGAGGGAAATCTCCTACAATGAGCAGTTCTTC
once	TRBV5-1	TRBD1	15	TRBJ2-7	CASRKGQGLTYEQYF	TGCGCCAGCAGGAAAGGACAGGGGTTAACCTACGAGCAGTACTTC
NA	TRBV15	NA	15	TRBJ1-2	CATSRAGGAWGGYTF	TGTGCCACCAGCAGAGCGGGGGGCGCGTGGGGCGGCTACACCTTC
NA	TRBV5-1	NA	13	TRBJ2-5	CASSLGGEETQYF	TGCGCCAGCAGCTTGGGGGGGGAAGAGACCCAGTACTTC
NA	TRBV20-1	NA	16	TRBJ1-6	CSASLLQVTYNSPLHF	TGCAGTGCTAGTCTTCTCCAGGTTACTTATAATTCACCCCTCCACTTT
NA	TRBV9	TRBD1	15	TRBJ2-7	CASSVTGTGLSEQYF	TGTGCCAGCAGCGTCACCGGGACAGGCTTGTCCGAGCAGTACTTC
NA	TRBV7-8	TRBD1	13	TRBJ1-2	CASSEGTEYGYTF	TGTGCCAGCAGCGAAGGGACAGAATATGGCTACACCTTC
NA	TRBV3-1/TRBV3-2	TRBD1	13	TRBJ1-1	CASSQQGATGAFF	TGTGCCAGCAGCCAACAGGGGGCAACGGGAGCTTTCTTT
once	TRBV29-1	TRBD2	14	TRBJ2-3	CSAKTSGRTDTQYF	TGCAGCGCCAAGACTAGCGGGAGAACAGATACGCAGTATTTT
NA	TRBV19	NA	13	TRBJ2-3	CASSMERTDTQYF	TGTGCCAGTAGTATGGAGCGCACAGATACGCAGTATTTT
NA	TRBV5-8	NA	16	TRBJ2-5	CASSPLLPSYQETQYF	TGTGCCAGCAGCCCCTTACTCCCCTCGTACCAAGAGACCCAGTACTTC
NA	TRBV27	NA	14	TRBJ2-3	CASAPRLSTDTQYF	TGTGCCAGCGCCCCGAGGCTGAGCACAGATACGCAGTATTTT
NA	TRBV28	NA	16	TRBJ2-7	CASNSLGWGRSYEQYF	TGTGCCAGCAACTCCCTTGGGTGGGGGCGGTCCTACGAGCAGTACTTC
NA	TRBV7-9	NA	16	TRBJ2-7	CASSGRTGKGAYEQYF	TGTGCCAGCAGCGGGAGGACAGGAAAAGGCGCCTACGAGCAGTACTTC
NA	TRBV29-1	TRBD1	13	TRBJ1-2	CSGGDRADYGYTF	TGCAGCGGGGGGGACAGGGCGGACTATGGCTACACCTTC
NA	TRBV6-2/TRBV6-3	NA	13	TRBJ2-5	CASSEAQMETQYF	TGTGCCAGCAGTGAGGCACAAATGGAGACCCAGTACTTC
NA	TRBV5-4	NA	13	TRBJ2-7	CASSRGNPYEQYF	TGTGCCAGCAGTCGGGGAAATCCATACGAGCAGTACTTC
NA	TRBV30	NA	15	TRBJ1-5	CAWSAGASYNQPQHF	TGTGCCTGGAGTGCGGGAGCATCTTACAATCAGCCCCAGCATTTT
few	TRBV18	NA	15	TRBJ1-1	CASSPSRDWYTEAFF	TGTGCCAGCTCACCATCCAGGGATTGGTACACTGAAGCTTTCTTT
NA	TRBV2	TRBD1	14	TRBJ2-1	CASKTTGTSNEQFF	TGTGCCAGCAAAACGACAGGGACGTCAAATGAGCAGTTCTTC
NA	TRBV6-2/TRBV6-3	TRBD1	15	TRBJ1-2	CASSFTLTGGYGYTF	TGTGCCAGCAGTTTCACCCTGACAGGGGGATATGGCTACACCTTC
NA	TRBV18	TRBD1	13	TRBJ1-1	CASSPGTGPEAFF	TGTGCCAGCTCACCAGGGACAGGGCCCGAAGCTTTCTTT
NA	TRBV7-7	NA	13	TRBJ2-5	CASSYDWQETQYF	TGTGCTAGCAGCTACGACTGGCAAGAGACCCAGTACTTC
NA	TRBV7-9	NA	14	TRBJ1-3	CASSFRDSGNTIYF	TGTGCCAGCAGCTTCAGGGACTCTGGAAACACCATATATTTT
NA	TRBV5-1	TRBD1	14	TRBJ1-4	CASSGGQGNEKLFF	TGCGCCAGCAGCGGGGGACAGGGGAATGAAAAACTGTTTTTT
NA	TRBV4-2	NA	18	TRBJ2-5	CASSQDDGALRLGETQYF	TGTGCCAGCAGCCAAGATGATGGGGCTTTAAGGCTTGGGGAGACCCAGTACTTC
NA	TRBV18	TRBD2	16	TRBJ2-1	CASSPPLAGGKNEQFF	TGTGCCAGCTCACCACCGCTAGCGGGGGGGAAAAATGAGCAGTTCTTC
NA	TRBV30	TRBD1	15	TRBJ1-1	CAWSALGQANTEAFF	TGTGCCTGGAGTGCCTTAGGACAGGCGAACACTGAAGCTTTCTTT
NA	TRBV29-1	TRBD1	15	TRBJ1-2	CSVVGTGDSDYGYTF	TGCAGCGTGGTCGGGACAGGGGATTCCGACTATGGCTACACCTTC
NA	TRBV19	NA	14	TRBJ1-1	CASSIDLANTEAFF	TGTGCCAGTAGTATAGATCTGGCGAACACTGAAGCTTTCTTT
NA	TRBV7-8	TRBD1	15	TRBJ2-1	CASSENPDRGNEQFF	TGTGCCAGCAGCGAAAACCCGGACAGGGGAAATGAGCAGTTCTTC
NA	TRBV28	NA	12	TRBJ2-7	CASSLSAYEQYF	TGTGCCAGCAGTTTATCCGCGTACGAGCAGTACTTC